The 9 T cell receptor beta chains below all came from one sample that was sequenced in a study of blood T cell repertoires in COVID-19 (TCRdb year 2020). Library preparation used the immunoSEQ multiplex PCR assay. As stored in TCRdb, this immuneACCESS dataset retains in-frame rearrangements with V and J assigned. A fraction of the clones does not appear; measured against another copy, unresolved V genes explain less than half of the discrepancy, and the remainder lacks a known reason. The sample data list almost 200,000 clones, and around 85% of these were observed just once. The ten top clones hold around 0.76% of the sample. Material: peripheral blood. The receptors derive from a woman between 70 and 85 years old with acute or convalescent COVID-19.

The DNA for the CDR3 is TGTGCCAGCAGCTCACGACAGGGCACAGATACGCAGTATTTT. Translated, it gives CASSSRQGTDTQYF. The chain links TRBV7-6 to TRBJ2-3; D possibly corresponds to TRBD1 (6 bases). The CDR3 contains 14 residues. V shed 4 bases and J shed 1 base, with 9 bases lying between them. Per germline, CDR1 SGHVS and CDR2 FNYEAQ.

This rearrangement joins TRBV11-2 to TRBJ1-2, with D perhaps TRBD1 (5 bases). V gave up 0 bases and J gave up 9 bases, with 14 bases separating them. Germline loops: CDR1 SGHAT, CDR2 FQNNGV. The CDR3 covers 14 residues. The CDR3: CASSLDLRGGSYTF. The CDR3, as DNA: TGTGCCAGCAGCTTAGATCTGCGGGGGGGGAGCTACACCTTC. The full variable domain, completed using reference TRBV11-2 and TRBJ1-2, is EAGVAQSPRYKIIEKRQSVAFWCNPISGHATLYWYQQILGQGPKLLIQFQNNGVVDDSQLPKDRFSAERLKGVDSTLKIQPAKLEDSAVYLCASSLDLRGGSYTFGSGTRLTVV.

The gene calls are TRBV6-5 and TRBJ2-1; D gene unclear. V was clipped by 0 bases and J by 8 bases, with 11 bases between them. The CDR3 is made up of 14 amino acids. The germline gives CDR1 MNHEY, CDR2 SVGAGI. The DNA for the CDR3 is TGTGCCAGCAGTTACTCGATCTTGGGCGATGAGCAGTTCTTC. Translation: CASSYSILGDEQFF.

The rearrangement joins TRBV25-1 to TRBJ1-2; weak D call: TRBD1 (6 bases). Trimming left V 2 bases short and J 2 bases short, with 6 bases between. Germline-derived CDR1 and CDR2 are MGHDK and SYGVNS. CDR3 length: 13 residues. The CDR3 spells CASSETGNYGYTF. CDR3 nucleotide sequence: TGTGCCAGCAGTGAAACAGGGAACTATGGCTACACCTTC.

This clone occurred a few times. The chain links TRBV5-1 to TRBJ2-1; a weak D match, TRBD1 (6 bases). V lost 3 bases to trimming and J lost 4 bases, with 14 bases between them. This CDR3 region has 15 residues. Germline values: CDR1 SGHRS, CDR2 YFSETQ. The CDR3 protein is CASSSTGYGYNEQFF. CDR3 sequence (DNA): TGCGCCAGCAGCTCCACAGGGTACGGATACAATGAGCAGTTCTTC.

The rearrangement links TRBV25-1 to TRBJ2-7; the match to TRBD2 covers 7 bases. V lost 3 bases, J lost 4 bases, and 0 bases stayed unmatched. CDR1 MGHDK and CDR2 SYGVNS come from the germline V gene. The CDR3 totals 12 residues. Written as DNA, the CDR3 is TGTGCCAGCAGTGAGGGGGGGTACGAGCAGTACTTC. This encodes CASSEGGYEQYF.

The DNA for the CDR3 is TGTGCCAGCTCACCGGGAGTCAGCTCCTACAATGAGCAGTTCTTC. Its protein is CASSPGVSSYNEQFF. This sequence joins TRBV18 and TRBJ2-1, with D maybe TRBD2 (5 bases). The CDR3 is made up of 15 amino acids. CDR1 is KGHSH, CDR2 LQKENI, per germline. The V end lost 3 bases, the J end lost 0 bases, and 9 bases lay between the germline ends. The full variable domain, in which reference TRBV18 and TRBJ2-1 provide the parts outside the CDR3, is NAGVMQNPRHLVRRRGQEARLRCSPMKGHSHVYWYRQLPEEGLKFMVYLQKENIIDESGMPKERFSAEFPKEGPSILRIQQVVRGDSAAYFCASSPGVSSYNEQFFGPGTRLTVL.

The DNA for the CDR3 is TGTGCCACCAGCAGAACCCCGACTAGCTCCTACGAGCAGTACTTC. This encodes CATSRTPTSSYEQYF. The chain has TRBV15 and TRBJ2-7, with a weak D call TRBD2 (6 bases). Between the trimmed V and J ends, which lost 2 bases and 0 bases, there was a span of 11 bases. From germline, CDR1 is LNHNV and CDR2 YYDKDF (reference sequence). This CDR3 contains 15 residues.

This clone has only one observation. The rearrangement uses TRBV7-9 and TRBJ2-7; maybe TRBD1 (5 bases). Trimming pared 6 bases from V and 0 bases from J, leaving 6 bases between. The CDR3 runs to 12 residues. Germline assignment: CDR1 SEHNR and CDR2 FQNEAQ (reference sequence). CDR3 sequence: CASRDNSYEQYF. The CDR3 region has the DNA TGTGCCAGCAGGGACAACTCCTACGAGCAGTACTTC.